The rows below give T cell receptor beta chains drawn from one sample of a study of shared clonotypes between healthy human individuals. Clones were sequenced by immunoSEQ multiplex PCR, and TCRdb holds only the in-frame ones, with some missing. The sample carries around 600,000 clones, 85% to 95% recorded once. Sample: naive CD8+ T cells sorted from blood. These TCRs come from a young woman in good health. Each CDR3 is given with its conserved first and last residue. The order of the fields is J gene, D gene, V gene, CDR3 length, clone size, CDR3 DNA, CDR3 protein. D genes are given only for firm matches. Some rows have no size entry. The others give once, few or many, or a class for an expanded clone.

TRBJ1-5 TRBD1 TRBV19 15 - TGTGCCAGTAGAACCGGGACAGCTAGCAATCAGCCCCAGCATTTT CASRTGTASNQPQHF
TRBJ2-5 TRBD2 TRBV7-2 16 - TGTGCCAGCAGCTTAGCGCTTGCCGGGAGGAGGGGGACCCAGTACTTC CASSLALAGRRGTQYF
TRBJ2-3 - TRBV10-3 18 - TGTGCCATCAGTGAGTCGAAGGCTACTGGATATAGCACAGATACGCAGTATTTT CAISESKATGYSTDTQYF
TRBJ2-7 - TRBV2 14 - TGTGCCAGCAGTGAAGTGGGGTCCACCTACGAGCAGTACTTC CASSEVGSTYEQYF
TRBJ2-7 TRBD2 TRBV19 15 - TGTGCCAGTAGTCCGGGACTAGCGGGAGAAGACGAGCAGTACTTC CASSPGLAGEDEQYF
TRBJ2-5 TRBD2 TRBV5-1 15 - TGCGCCAGCAGCCAACTAGCGGGCATCCAAGAGACCCAGTACTTC CASSQLAGIQETQYF
TRBJ1-2 - TRBV27 13 - TGTGCCAGCAGTTCGGACAGTGAGAGAGGCTACACCTTC CASSSDSERGYTF
TRBJ2-7 - TRBV7-8 14 - TGTGCCAGCAGCTTAGCCACGGGAACCTACGAGCAGTACTTC CASSLATGTYEQYF
TRBJ2-1 - TRBV29-1 13 - TGCAGCGTTGAGGGGGCTGGCAACAATGAGCAGTTCTTC CSVEGAGNNEQFF
TRBJ1-4 - TRBV5-1 17 - TGCGCCAGCAGCTTGTTTCGGACCTTTGCAACTAATGAAAAACTGTTTTTT CASSLFRTFATNEKLFF
TRBJ2-1 - TRBV9 17 - TGTGCCAGCAGCGTAGGTTCCGGGGTGTCAGACTACAATGAGCAGTTCTTC CASSVGSGVSDYNEQFF
TRBJ2-7 TRBD2 TRBV7-6 17 - TGTGCCAGCAGCTTAGGAGGGACTAGCGGGAGCTCCTACGAGCAGTACTTC CASSLGGTSGSSYEQYF
TRBJ2-7 - TRBV2 12 - TGTGCCAGCAGTGAAGGGACCTACGAGCAGTACTTC CASSEGTYEQYF
TRBJ2-1 TRBD1 TRBV27 13 - TGTGCCAGCAGTTTGGACAGGGGGAATGAGCAGTTCTTC CASSLDRGNEQFF
TRBJ1-1 - TRBV2 15 - TGTGCCAGCAGGGAAGCCTCAGGGAGGTACACTGAAGCTTTCTTT CASREASGRYTEAFF
TRBJ2-7 TRBD1 TRBV4-1 16 - TGCGCCAGCAGCCAAGATCCCGGACAGGGTCCCGACGAGCAGTACTTC CASSQDPGQGPDEQYF
TRBJ2-2 - TRBV2 11 - TGTGCCAGCTTGGGGGCCGGGGAGCTGTTTTTT CASLGAGELFF
TRBJ2-3 TRBD2 TRBV5-6 17 - TGTGCCAGCAGCTCTCCTCCGGGACTAGCGAGCACAGATACGCAGTATTTT CASSSPPGLASTDTQYF
TRBJ2-7 TRBD2 TRBV5-4 14 - TGTGCCAGCAGCATGGAAACTAGCGGGAACGAGCAGTACTTC CASSMETSGNEQYF
TRBJ2-7 - TRBV11-2 13 - TGTGCCAGCAGCTTCGGCGGGACTTACGAGCAGTACTTC CASSFGGTYEQYF
TRBJ2-7 TRBD2 TRBV19 15 - TGTGCCAGTAGTCCACTAGCGGGAGGCTCCTACGAGCAGTACTTC CASSPLAGGSYEQYF
TRBJ2-7 TRBD2 TRBV6-6 15 - TGTGCCAGCAGTTACGGGACTAGCGGGATAGACGAGCAGTACTTC CASSYGTSGIDEQYF
TRBJ2-5 TRBD1 TRBV27 15 - TGTGCCAGCAGTTGGGGGACAGGGAGGCGAGAGACCCAGTACTTC CASSWGTGRRETQYF
TRBJ1-5 - TRBV27 13 - TGTGCCAGCAGTTCTTCCGGTGGACAGCCCCAGCATTTT CASSSSGGQPQHF
TRBJ2-1 TRBD2 TRBV6-5 15 once TGTGCCAGCGGTTCGGGGACTAGCGGTTACAATGAGCAGTTCTTC CASGSGTSGYNEQFF
TRBJ1-1 - TRBV28 13 - TGTGCCAGCAGTTTTGCCGGGAACACTGAAGCTTTCTTT CASSFAGNTEAFF
TRBJ2-7 - TRBV18 16 - TGTGCCAGCTCAGGGGGCGCGGGAGAATACGGCTACGAGCAGTACTTC CASSGGAGEYGYEQYF
TRBJ2-2 - TRBV19 20 - TGTGCCAGTAGTATTAATGCTCTTTTTGACACGACCGCGAACACCGGGGAGCTGTTTTTT CASSINALFDTTANTGELFF
TRBJ2-1 TRBD2 TRBV4-1 19 - TGCGCCAGCAGCCAAGAATCCAACCCAACCGGGACTAGAGGTAATGAGCAGTTCTTC CASSQESNPTGTRGNEQFF
TRBJ2-2 TRBD2 TRBV9 18 - TGTGCCAGCAGCTCTTCCGGGACTAGCGGGAGGGCCCCCGGGGAGCTGTTTTTT CASSSSGTSGRAPGELFF
TRBJ2-3 - TRBV9 11 - TGTGCCAGCGGTCAGTCAGTTACGCAGTATTTT CASGQSVTQYF
TRBJ2-7 - TRBV6-5 15 - TGTGCCAGCAGTTACACGGCAGCCAGCTCCTACGAGCAGTACTTC CASSYTAASSYEQYF
TRBJ2-2 - TRBV7-9 14 - TGTGCCAGCCCAAAGCTTTCGGGCACCGGGGAGCTGTTTTTT CASPKLSGTGELFF
TRBJ2-4 - TRBV29-1 13 - TGCAGCGTTGAAGATCTCGGGGGACGGACTCAGTACTTC CSVEDLGGRTQYF
TRBJ2-1 - TRBV18 13 - TGTGCCAGCTCAGGGGACTCAAACAATGAGCAGTTCTTC CASSGDSNNEQFF
TRBJ2-6 TRBD1 TRBV5-1 19 - TGCGCCAGCAGCTTGCTAGAGACAGGGGGCAGATCTGGGGCCAACGTCCTGACTTTC CASSLLETGGRSGANVLTF
TRBJ2-4 TRBD1 TRBV19 15 - TGTGCCAGTACGGTCGGACAGGGAGGTGGAAACATTCAGTACTTC CASTVGQGGGNIQYF
TRBJ2-7 TRBD1 TRBV7-9 15 - TGTGCCAGCAGCTTAGTGGCCAGGGGGTACCTCGAGCAGTACTTC CASSLVARGYLEQYF
TRBJ1-2 - TRBV28 14 once TGTGCCAGCAGTCCTCAGGGGCATAACTATGGCTACACCTTC CASSPQGHNYGYTF
TRBJ2-7 - TRBV30 13 - TGTGCCTGGAGTGTACACCGGTACGACGAGCAGTACTTC CAWSVHRYDEQYF
TRBJ1-2 - TRBV2 15 - TGTGCCAGCAGTGAAGTGGGGGGCCCTGGGAATGGCTACACCTTC CASSEVGGPGNGYTF
TRBJ1-1 - TRBV28 14 - TGTGCCAGCAGCCGCGCGGGCGAGGACACTGAAGCTTTCTTT CASSRAGEDTEAFF
TRBJ1-1 - TRBV7-9 12 - TGTGCCAGCAGGAGTGTGAACACTGAAGCTTTCTTT CASRSVNTEAFF
TRBJ2-3 TRBD1 TRBV5-6 15 - TGTGCCAGCAGCAAGGGACAGGGGATCCGAGATACGCAGTATTTT CASSKGQGIRDTQYF
TRBJ2-7 - TRBV28 14 - TGTGCCAGCAGTTTAACATTGATCCAAAACGAGCAGTACTTC CASSLTLIQNEQYF
TRBJ2-1 TRBD1 TRBV7-3 15 - TGTGCCAGCAGCCCTCGGGACAGGGAACACAATGAGCAGTTCTTC CASSPRDREHNEQFF
TRBJ2-7 TRBD1 TRBV13 14 - TGTGCCAGCAACTTTGGCAGACAGGGTGGCGAGCAGTACTTC CASNFGRQGGEQYF